What follows are 16 T cell receptor beta chains derived from one specimen sequenced in a study of T cells expressing NK-cell markers. TCRdb reprocessed the 5' RACE reads and keeps a single row for each CDR3 protein, giving no DNA. The sample has almost 450,000 distinct CDR3 sequences. The source material was blood T cells: a sorted CD56 or NKG2C T cell subset, CD4+ or CD8+ T cells, or bulk PBMC T cells (not recorded which). Every receptor here comes from a woman between 18 and 70 years old in good health.

The rearrangement links TRBV6-2 or TRBV6-3 to TRBJ2-7. The CDR3 sequence is 11 residues long. The germline V gene encodes CDR1 MNHEY and CDR2 SVGEGT. CDR3: CASSYGVEQYF.

V usage is TRBV12-3 or TRBV12-4 and J usage is TRBJ2-5; the TCRdb call, TRBD1, lacks DNA for checking. This CDR3 comprises 14 residues. CDR3 in amino acids: CASSLNVGGETQYF.

V is TRBV20-1 and J is TRBJ2-7; TCRdb lists TRBD1, though no DNA is available to test this call. Germline V lookup: CDR1 DFQATT, CDR2 SNEGSKA (reference sequence). CDR3 size: 13 residues. This CDR3 reads CSATPPSLYEQYF.

The chain has TRBV6-1 and TRBJ2-3; TCRdb picks TRBD1, but there is no DNA to check that call. This CDR3 has 14 amino acids. Germline V gene lookup returns CDR1 MNHNS and CDR2 SASEGT. The CDR3 spells CASPGAGSTDTQYF.

The rearrangement joins TRBV19 to TRBJ2-2; TCRdb's D call, TRBD1, is unchecked because there is no DNA. The CDR3 runs to 14 residues. The V gene's germline CDR1 is LNHDA and CDR2 SQIVND (reference sequence). CDR3 sequence: CASIRTGRTGELFF.

This sequence joins TRBV5-1 and TRBJ2-2; TCRdb's D call of TRBD2 is untestable without DNA. The CDR3 is 14 amino acids. The V gene's germline CDR1 is SGHRS and CDR2 YFSETQ. The CDR3 here is CASSTGLDTGELFF.

V is TRBV20-1 and J is TRBJ2-6. Germline-derived CDR1 and CDR2 are DFQATT and SNEGSKA (reference sequence). The CDR3 is 16 residues long. The CDR3: CSARAGTFSGANVLTF.

The CDR3 is CSATARGEKLFF. The chain uses TRBV20-1 and TRBJ1-4; absent DNA, TCRdb's TRBD1 call cannot be checked. Germline V CDR1 and CDR2: DFQATT, SNEGSKA (reference sequence). The CDR3 runs to 12 residues.

This rearrangement joins TRBV29-1 to TRBJ2-3; there is no DNA to check the TCRdb D call of TRBD1. The CDR3 loop spans 13 amino acids. Germline CDR1 is SQVTM and CDR2 is ANQGSEA. The CDR3 loop reads CSVAVQNTDTQYF.

The J gene is TRBJ2-1, the V gene TRBV1; TCRdb's D call, TRBD2, is unchecked because there is no DNA. TRBV1 is shown as a pseudogene. CDR3 size: 14 residues. The CDR3 reads CTSRPPDLNNEQFF.

The chain employs TRBV11-2 and TRBJ1-5. CDR1 and CDR2 from the germline V gene are SGHAT and FQNNGV. The CDR3 sequence is 15 residues long. The CDR3 reads CASSLDVAWGQPQHF.

The V call is TRBV28, the J call TRBJ2-1; as DNA is missing, the TRBD1 call by TCRdb cannot be tested. CDR1 and CDR2 from the germline V gene are MDHEN and SYDVKM. The CDR3 is made up of 13 amino acids. The CDR3 protein is CASSSAGGREQFF.

The chain recombines TRBV29-1 with TRBJ2-1; TCRdb's assignment of TRBD2 cannot be checked, as there is no DNA. This CDR3 region has 12 residues. Germline CDR1 reads SQVTM; CDR2 reads ANQGSEA. The CDR3 protein is CSVEPRANEQFF.

The V call is TRBV4-3, the J call TRBJ2-7; with no DNA, the TCRdb D assignment of TRBD2 cannot be verified. Germline CDR1 is LGHNA and CDR2 is YSLEER. The CDR3 consists of 16 residues. The CDR3 loop is CASSQVWGLAGYEQYF.

J is TRBJ1-1 and V is TRBV6-1; TCRdb reports TRBD1, a call that lacks DNA to check it against. The CDR3 has 15 residues. CDR1 and CDR2 (germline): MNHNS, SASEGT. The CDR3 protein is CASSQRQGTGTEAFF.

The genes are TRBV4-3 and TRBJ2-7. Germline loops: CDR1 LGHNA, CDR2 YSLEER. The CDR3 extends over 15 amino acids. CDR3 in amino acids: CASSQDGGAAYEQYF.